One and the same sample provided the 21 T cell receptor beta chains below, sequenced in a study of regulatory T cells in long-lasting Graves disease. The time point here: newly diagnosed GD, antithyroid drugs for less than 3 months. PBMC RNA was the source of the TCR library. CDR3 regions were amplified by Arm-PCR using iRepertoire HTBI primers to build TCR beta libraries. TCRdb passed the multiplex PCR reads through MiXCR, listing each CDR3 protein once. The top ten clones hold 12% of a sample with approximately 480,000 distinct CDR3 sequences, around 16% of them seen once. The sample was also linked to a second study, of T cells in Graves' hyperthyroidism and ophthalmopathy.

The material sequenced was peripheral blood mononuclear cells (PBMCs), taken at new diagnosis, from a patient treated with antithyroid drugs. These receptors all stem from a man aged 40-55 years with Graves disease.

The rearrangement links TRBV6-4 to TRBJ2-5; 14 nucleotides match TRBD2. J lost 5 bases, V lost 0 bases, and 5 bases had no gene match. This CDR3 contains 17 residues. CDR1 is MRHNA, CDR2 SNTAGT, per germline. The CDR3 reads CASSDSKGLAGEETQYF. The CDR3 DNA reads TGTGCCAGCAGTGACTCGAAGGGACTAGCGGGAGAGGAGACCCAGTACTTC.

In its sample, this clonotype was seen many times. This CDR3 is CASSLSPLGSPLHF. CDR3 DNA sequence: TGTGCCAGCAGTTTATCGCCGTTGGGATCACCCCTCCACTTT. This chain links TRBV28 with TRBJ1-6; D gene uncertain. Germline V gene data show CDR1 as MDHEN and CDR2 as SYDVKM. V was pared by 1 base and J by 10 bases, with 11 bases between. This CDR3 is 14 amino acids long.

Turning to this clonotype: A far larger clone is only one base removed, so a read error is likely. The V and J genes are TRBV7-9 and TRBJ2-7; D may be TRBD1 or TRBD2 (6 bases each). This CDR3 comprises 15 residues. Trimming removed 7 bases from V and 7 bases from J, with 23 bases in between. CDR1 is SEHNR, CDR2 FQNEAQ, per germline (reference sequence). The CDR3 loop is CASIPWGRGGDEQYF. The CDR3 DNA is TGTGCCAGCATTCCTTGGGGCAGGGGAGGTGATGAGCAGTACTTC.

This chain uses TRBV5-1 with TRBJ2-7; TRBD2 agrees at 11 bases. Trimming took 6 bases from V and 4 from J; bases not matched to a gene: 6. There are 14 residues in the CDR3. CDR1 and CDR2 (germline): SGHRS, YFSETQ. CDR3 in amino acids: CASTHGLAGYEQYF. CDR3 DNA sequence: TGCGCCAGCACCCATGGACTAGCGGGTTACGAGCAGTACTTC.

A note on this clonotype: This may stem from a read error, because a much larger clone lies one nucleotide away. The chain has TRBV4-2 and TRBJ2-1; 7 bases are shared with TRBD1. The CDR3 spans 17 residues. CDR1 is LGHNA and CDR2 is YNFKEQ in the germline V gene. V lost 6 bases, J lost 2 bases, and 13 bases stayed unmatched. CDR3 nucleotide sequence: TGTGCCAGCAGTCCCGACAGGGCGAGGAGCCCCTACAATGAGCAGTTCTTC. Its protein is CASSPDRARSPYNEQFF.

J is TRBJ2-2 and V is TRBV12-3 or TRBV12-4; maybe TRBD1 (6 bases). The CDR3 is made up of 14 amino acids. V lost 4 bases and J lost 4, with 10 bases in between. The CDR3 reads CASSYDRRTGELFF. The CDR3 DNA is TGTGCCAGCAGTTATGACAGGCGCACCGGGGAGCTGTTTTTT.

This clonotype has at least ten counts. This CDR3 is CASSQDQTDGYTF. The DNA of the CDR3 is TGTGCCAGCAGCCAAGATCAGACAGATGGCTACACCTTC. The V and J genes are TRBV3-1 and TRBJ1-2, with a weak D call TRBD1 (5 bases). CDR1 is LGHDT, CDR2 YNNKEL, per germline (reference sequence). The CDR3 extends over 13 amino acids. Trimming stripped 0 bases from V and 6 bases from J, with 8 bases between. Full variable domain (rest looked up from reference TRBV3-1 and TRBJ1-2): DTAVSQTPKYLVTQMGNDKSIKCEQNLGHDTMYWYKQDSKKFLKIMFSYNNKELIINETVPNRFSPKSPDKAHLNLHINSLELGDSAVYFCASSQDQTDGYTFGSGTRLTVV.

This clonotype has a count of ten or more. The V and J genes are TRBV3-1 and TRBJ2-7, with D perhaps matching TRBD1 (6 bases). Germline lookup yields CDR1 LGHDT and CDR2 YNNKEL (reference sequence). The CDR3 extends over 14 amino acids. V was cut by 3 bases and J by 7 bases, with 16 bases left in between. CDR3 coding DNA: TGTGCCAGCAGCCACCCCGGACAGATGAGGGAGCAGTACTTC. This encodes CASSHPGQMREQYF.

The chain recombines TRBV12-3 or TRBV12-4 with TRBJ2-7, with D perhaps matching TRBD2 (6 bases). The V and J ends lost 5 bases and 4 bases respectively, with 15 bases between them. This CDR3 has 14 residues. DNA for the CDR3: TGTGCCAGCAGTATGGGGACTCCGGGGTACGAGCAGTACTTC. Translating it yields CASSMGTPGYEQYF.

At least ten counts were recorded for this clonotype. This chain joins TRBV14 and TRBJ2-7, with 8 bases lining up with TRBD2. Germline CDR1 SGHDN, CDR2 FVKESK. V dropped 1 base and J dropped 0; count of bases not matched to a gene: 5. The CDR3 covers 16 residues. The CDR3 region has the DNA TGTGCCAGCAGCCAAGGACTAGCGTCAAGCTCCTACGAGCAGTACTTC. This encodes CASSQGLASSSYEQYF.

This sequence joins TRBV27 and TRBJ1-2, with a possible D match to TRBD1 (6 bases). CDR3 length: 13 amino acids. The V and J ends lost 5 bases and 7 bases respectively, with 14 bases between them. CDR1 is MNHEY and CDR2 is SMNVEV in the germline V gene (reference sequence). CDR3 amino acids: CASSMHRVSGYTF. The CDR3, as DNA: TGTGCCAGCAGTATGCACAGGGTTTCTGGCTACACCTTC.

The chain couples TRBV18 to TRBJ2-1; D unresolved. Germline loops: CDR1 KGHSH, CDR2 LQKENI. The CDR3 loop spans 16 amino acids. Deletions cut 0 bases from V and 1 base from J, with 10 bases between. The CDR3 is CASSPPPSPSYNEQFF. DNA of the CDR3: TGTGCCAGCTCACCACCCCCCAGTCCTTCCTACAATGAGCAGTTCTTC.

The rearrangement links TRBV19 to TRBJ1-5; 8 positions match TRBD1. This CDR3 is 13 amino acids long. The germline V gene has CDR1 LNHDA and CDR2 SQIVND (reference sequence). The V gene end was trimmed by 6 bases and the J gene end by 6 bases; junction bases not matched to a gene: 4. As DNA, the CDR3 is TGTGCCAGTAGATTGGACAGGGTTCAGCCCCAGCATTTT. Translation gives CASRLDRVQPQHF.

This clonotype came up a few times. The junction departs from germline at one end; a sequencing error may be responsible. The chain combines TRBV5-1 with TRBJ2-2; D gene ambiguous. The CDR3 covers 15 residues. Per germline, CDR1 SGHRS and CDR2 YFSETQ. The CDR3 here is CASRLDGPNTGELFF. CDR3 nucleotide sequence: TGCGCCAGCAGATTGGACGGTCCGAACACCGGGGAGCTGTTTTTT.

The J gene is TRBJ1-2, the V gene TRBV19; D gene uncertain. There are 13 residues in the CDR3. CDR1 LNHDA and CDR2 SQIVND come from the germline V gene (reference sequence). V lost 3 bases, J lost 2 bases, and 7 bases lay in between. The CDR3 region is CASSIPPNYGYTF. In nucleotides, the CDR3 is TGTGCCAGTAGTATCCCACCCAACTATGGCTACACCTTC.

This clonotype was counted only a few times. V and J are TRBV6-2 or TRBV6-3 and TRBJ1-3, with 8 bases aligning to TRBD1. Germline trimming cut 10 bases from V and 4 bases from J; bases unmatched to any gene: 3. The CDR3 consists of 12 residues. Per the germline V gene, CDR1 is MNHEY and CDR2 is SVGEGT. CDR3 nucleotide sequence: TGTGCCACAGGACAGGGAGGAAACACCATATATTTT. It yields the protein CATGQGGNTIYF.

This clonotype has only one observation. The chain recombines TRBV12-3 or TRBV12-4 with TRBJ2-6, with TRBD1 identical over 10 bases. CDR3 length equals 15 residues. J gave up 3 bases and V 8 bases, and 4 bases lay outside the gene matches. The CDR3 region has the DNA TGTGCCAGCGGGACAGGGGTTAATGGGGCCAACGTCCTGACTTTC. Its protein product is CASGTGVNGANVLTF.

The V gene is TRBV11-1, the J gene TRBJ2-1; 14 bases are shared with TRBD2. Germline trimming cut 5 bases from V and 6 bases from J; bases unmatched to any gene: 9. The CDR3 is made up of 17 amino acids. Germline assignment: CDR1 SGHAT and CDR2 FQDESV (reference sequence). This chain's CDR3 is CASSPGLAGELGNEQFF. CDR3 bases: TGTGCCAGCAGCCCGGGACTAGCGGGAGAGTTAGGCAATGAGCAGTTCTTC.

This chain links TRBV4-1 with TRBJ2-2; tentatively, D is TRBD1 (5 bases). Germline assignment: CDR1 MGHRA and CDR2 YSYEKL. V lost 0 bases and J 6 bases, leaving 8 bases between the germline ends. There are 14 residues in the CDR3. The CDR3: CASSQDQGPGELFF. DNA of the CDR3: TGCGCCAGCAGCCAAGACCAGGGTCCCGGGGAGCTGTTTTTT.

J is TRBJ1-1 and V is TRBV10-3; 7 bases match TRBD1. Trimming took 10 bases from V and 0 from J; bases not matched to a gene: 8. This CDR3 has 14 amino acids. Germline CDR1 ENHRY, CDR2 SYGVKD. CDR3 DNA: TGTGCCACCAGAGGACAGGAGATGAACACTGAAGCTTTCTTT. This sequence encodes CATRGQEMNTEAFF.

In its sample, this clonotype was seen a few times. V usage is TRBV29-1 and J usage is TRBJ2-7, with 7 bases that match TRBD2. The CDR3 totals 13 residues. CDR1 and CDR2 from the germline V gene are SQVTM and ANQGSEA. V trimming: 4 bases; J trimming: 0 bases; junction bases outside the gene matches: 3. CDR3 sequence (DNA): TGCAGCGTTGTACTAGCGAACTCCTACGAGCAGTACTTC. Translation gives CSVVLANSYEQYF.